This T cell receptor (beta chain) was obtained from a study of blood T cells in healthy people across ages. In the study overall: Template switching recovered approximately one barcoded beta molecule for every two T cells.

The CDR3 has 15 residues. Germline trimming cut 5 bases from V and 5 bases from J; bases unmatched to any gene: 9. The authors ran a second PCR of roughly 7 to 11 cycles using a sample-barcoded 5' primer and a J-beta primer mix. TCRdb called the 5' RACE reads again in MiXCR, with one record for every CDR3 protein. The sample includes 710,000 or so distinct CDR3 sequences, 20% to 25% of them seen just once. This clonotype was seen at least ten times. The rearrangement links TRBV12-3 or TRBV12-4 to TRBJ1-5, with TRBD1 matching over 7 bases. This receptor was taken from a man between 65 and 80 years old in good health. What was sequenced was blood. The CDR3 spells CASSTGTVRDQPQHF. The CDR3 DNA reads as TGTGCCAGCAGTACGGGGACAGTTCGTGATCAGCCCCAGCATTTT.